The 20 T cell receptor beta chains below were found in one sample sequenced in a study of T-cell reconstitution after alpha-beta-depleted transplantation in children. Unique molecular identifiers were incorporated during preparation of the TCRbeta library. MiXCR was run by TCRdb on the PCR reads, yielding one entry per CDR3 protein. The table shows 500,000 to 600,000 distinct CDR3 sequences, with roughly 27% occurring only once. This sample comprised PBMCs, obtained before TCRalphabeta/CD19-depleted stem cell transplant. These receptors came from a boy in the first two years of life with Wiskott-Aldrich syndrome, due to receive a stem cell transplant.

This clonotype was recorded a few times. This chain links TRBV5-1 with TRBJ2-1; 10 bases match TRBD2. V was pared by 4 bases and J by 8 bases, with 6 bases of the junction left unmatched. Germline loops: CDR1 SGHRS, CDR2 YFSETQ. This CDR3 is built from 14 residues. In nucleotides, the CDR3 is TGCGCCAGCAGCCTGGGACTAGCGATCGATGAGCAGTTCTTC. It specifies CASSLGLAIDEQFF.

This clonotype was observed a handful of times. The chain employs TRBV5-1 and TRBJ1-1, with 8 bases that match TRBD1. The V segment lost 2 bases and the J segment 0 bases; nucleotides outside the gene matches: 15. From germline, CDR1 is SGHRS and CDR2 YFSETQ. The CDR3 totals 19 residues. The CDR3 loop is CASSLGTRTGKLMNTEAFF. The CDR3 DNA reads as TGCGCCAGCAGCTTAGGGACCCGGACAGGGAAATTAATGAACACTGAAGCTTTCTTT.

This clonotype has ten or more counts. The rearrangement uses TRBV12-3 or TRBV12-4 and TRBJ2-7; 8 bases map to TRBD1. J lost 4 bases, V lost 5 bases, and 10 bases had no gene match. The CDR3 has 15 residues. The CDR3 DNA reads as TGTGCCAGCAGTCTCCGCGGACAGGGATCATACGAGCAGTACTTC. It yields the protein CASSLRGQGSYEQYF.

The chain uses TRBV29-1 and TRBJ2-5, with 7 bases that match TRBD2. V trimming: 8 bases; J trimming: 4 bases; junction bases outside the gene matches: 10. The CDR3 is 13 residues long. Germline V gives CDR1 SQVTM, CDR2 ANQGSEA. DNA of the CDR3: TGCAGCCTTGGTTTTGGGGGGGGAGAGACCCAGTACTTC. Its translation is CSLGFGGGETQYF.

This clonotype was detected a few times. V and J are TRBV20-1 and TRBJ2-3, with 8 bases fitting TRBD2. Per the germline V gene, CDR1 is DFQATT and CDR2 is SNEGSKA (reference sequence). The CDR3 has 16 amino acids. With 0 bases clipped from V and 4 bases from J, the junction kept 9 bases outside the gene matches. The CDR3 here is CSARDPSGGPADTQYF. The CDR3 nucleotides are TGCAGTGCTAGAGATCCATCGGGAGGGCCCGCAGATACGCAGTATTTT.

The gene calls are TRBV24-1 and TRBJ2-7; the D gene is possibly TRBD2 (6 bases). The ends were cut back, 6 bases at V and 3 bases at J, with 11 bases in the middle. Germline V CDR1 and CDR2: KGHDR, SFDVKD. This CDR3 contains 13 residues. This CDR3 is CATSSSGGYEQYF. As DNA, the CDR3 is TGTGCCACCAGTTCGTCCGGGGGCTACGAGCAGTACTTC.

This clonotype was observed a few times. The chain joins TRBV12-3 or TRBV12-4 to TRBJ1-1; a possible D gene is TRBD1 (6 bases). Trimming cost V 5 bases and J 4 bases, with 17 bases left between them. The CDR3 extends over 15 amino acids. The CDR3 DNA is TGTGCCAGCAGTCTGACCGGGACAAAGGGCACTGAAGCTTTCTTT. Amino acid sequence: CASSLTGTKGTEAFF.

J is TRBJ1-1 and V is TRBV27, with a weak D call TRBD1 (5 bases). This CDR3 has 14 residues. The V gene lost 6 bases and the J gene lost 4 bases, with 15 bases spanning the gap. Germline CDR1 reads MNHEY; CDR2 reads SMNVEV (reference sequence). The CDR3 loop is CASRWGGTFTEAFF. In DNA, the CDR3 is TGTGCCAGCAGATGGGGAGGGACCTTCACTGAAGCTTTCTTT.

This clonotype was found a few times. The chain uses TRBV15 and TRBJ2-3; D may be TRBD2 (6 bases). Per germline, CDR1 LNHNV and CDR2 YYDKDF (reference sequence). Trimming stripped 0 bases from V and 11 bases from J, with 15 bases between. The CDR3 covers 14 residues. The CDR3 sequence is CATSRDAGLQRQYF. The CDR3 bases are TGTGCCACCAGCAGAGATGCGGGGCTCCAGAGGCAGTATTTT.

This clonotype was seen a handful of times. The V call is TRBV20-1, the J call TRBJ2-7; no firm D call. This CDR3 region has 12 residues. Germline CDR1 DFQATT, CDR2 SNEGSKA (reference sequence). The V gene lost 5 bases and the J gene lost 6 bases, with 14 bases spanning the gap. The CDR3 region has the DNA TGCAGTGCTCCGCTAGGACCCACCGAGCAGTACTTC. Its protein product is CSAPLGPTEQYF.

The rearrangement joins TRBV10-3 to TRBJ2-7, with D uncertain. The CDR3 has 13 residues. CDR1 and CDR2 from the germline V gene are ENHRY and SYGVKD. The germline V and J ends were trimmed by 6 bases and 4 bases, with 13 bases remaining between them. CDR3 sequence reads: CAIRGSPDYEQYF. In nucleotides, the CDR3 is TGTGCCATCAGGGGCAGTCCTGATTACGAGCAGTACTTC.

This clonotype was picked up a small number of times. The chain uses TRBV7-9 and TRBJ2-7, with D possibly matching TRBD2 (5 bases). The CDR3 has 13 amino acids. V was cut by 2 bases and J by 6 bases, with 11 bases left in between. Germline CDR1 reads SEHNR; CDR2 reads FQNEAQ (reference sequence). CDR3: CASSLLLDSEQYF. The CDR3 DNA sequence: TGTGCCAGCAGCTTATTACTAGATAGCGAGCAGTACTTC.

The J gene is TRBJ2-5, the V gene TRBV5-5; 13 bases are shared with TRBD2. V gave up 4 bases and J gave up 4 bases; unmatched junction bases: 13. Germline V gene lookup returns CDR1 SGHKS and CDR2 YYEKEE (reference sequence). CDR3 length equals 18 residues. Here the CDR3 reads CASSSSKWTSGSGETQYF. The CDR3 DNA follows: TGTGCCAGCAGCAGCAGCAAATGGACTAGCGGGAGTGGAGAGACCCAGTACTTC.

The rearrangement joins TRBV18 to TRBJ2-7; D unresolved. Germline V CDR1 and CDR2: KGHSH, LQKENI. The CDR3 length is 13 residues. V was pared by 5 bases and J by 6 bases, with 14 bases between. CDR3 sequence reads: CASSGSLVSEQYF. CDR3 nucleotide sequence: TGTGCCAGCTCAGGCTCTCTAGTATCCGAGCAGTACTTC.

This clonotype was observed a handful of times. The chain couples TRBV6-2 or TRBV6-3 to TRBJ2-5, with 12 bases identical to TRBD2. The V and J ends lost 2 bases and 4 bases, in that order; junction bases with no gene match: 2. Germline V gene data show CDR1 as MNHEY and CDR2 as SVGEGT. The CDR3 spans 15 residues. The CDR3 loop reads CASSYGLAGLETQYF. CDR3 bases: TGTGCCAGCAGTTACGGACTAGCGGGGTTAGAGACCCAGTACTTC.

This clonotype showed up just a few times. J is TRBJ1-1 and V is TRBV12-3 or TRBV12-4; 8 bases fit TRBD1. Unmatched junction bases numbered 6, after V lost 3 bases and J lost 6 bases. CDR3 size: 14 residues. CDR3 DNA: TGTGCCAGCAGTTTCACAGGGGGTTTCTCTGAAGCTTTCTTT. Its translation: CASSFTGGFSEAFF.

The chain employs TRBV25-1 and TRBJ1-1; D call uncertain. This CDR3 has 12 residues. The V gene lost 4 bases and the J gene lost 7 bases, with 10 bases spanning the gap. The germline V gene has CDR1 MGHDK and CDR2 SYGVNS. CDR3 region: CASSGNGDEAFF. The CDR3 DNA sequence: TGTGCCAGCAGTGGAAACGGCGATGAAGCTTTCTTT.

The rearrangement joins TRBV28 to TRBJ1-4; the D is unclear. Germline V gene data show CDR1 as MDHEN and CDR2 as SYDVKM. This CDR3 spans 12 amino acids. The germline V and J ends were trimmed by 3 bases and 8 bases, with 7 bases remaining between them. This chain's CDR3 is CASSFSWEKLFF. CDR3 nucleotide sequence: TGTGCCAGCAGTTTCTCATGGGAAAAACTGTTTTTT.

This clonotype was picked up a small number of times. The chain uses TRBV13 and TRBJ1-1; tentative D call: TRBD1 (6 bases). The CDR3 is 14 residues long. The V gene lost 1 base and the J gene lost 6 bases, with 12 bases spanning the gap. The germline V gene encodes CDR1 PRHDT and CDR2 FYEKMQ (reference sequence). Written as DNA, the CDR3 is TGTGCCAGCAGCTTAGTCAGGGGAGTCGCTGAAGCTTTCTTT. Encoded protein: CASSLVRGVAEAFF.

Only a few counts were recorded for this clonotype. The chain has TRBV5-1 and TRBJ2-2; 8 bases map to TRBD1. The junction had 2 bases not matched to a gene; V was cut back by 0 bases and J by 4 bases. Germline CDR1 SGHRS, CDR2 YFSETQ. The CDR3 runs 15 residues. The CDR3 loop reads CASSLAGGITGELFF. For the CDR3, the DNA is TGCGCCAGCAGCTTGGCAGGGGGCATCACCGGGGAGCTGTTTTTT.